This T cell receptor (beta chain) was sequenced during a study of PD-1 blockade in classical Hodgkin lymphoma. Notes on this clone: Antigen specificity is unknown.

Study results and limitations: Why repertoires differed is undefined; disease activity or prior therapy possibly contributed. Baseline TCR diversity was reportedly lower in newly diagnosed patients than healthy donors.

The sample's time point: newly diagnosed, previously untreated cHL patient sample. After thawing, PBMCs were subjected to magnetic negative selection to isolate CD8+ T cells. PBMCs from untreated, newly diagnosed classical Hodgkin lymphoma were comparison samples. The CDR3 has 16 residues. The germline gives CDR1 ENHRY, CDR2 SYGVKD. V lost 4 bases and J 1 base, leaving 16 bases between the germline ends. Profiling relied on immunoSEQ multiplex PCR, and the TCRdb table lists in-frame clones only, not all of them. The table lists about 21,000 clones, about 87% of them singletons. Sequencing input: CD8+ T cells from blood. The gene calls are TRBV10-3 and TRBJ1-1, with a possible D match to TRBD1 (5 bases). The source of this sequence is a human donor with classical Hodgkin lymphoma. CDR3 in DNA: TGTGCCATCAGTGGATCACAGGAAATTCCGAACACTGAAGCTTTCTTT. Its translation is CAISGSQEIPNTEAFF.